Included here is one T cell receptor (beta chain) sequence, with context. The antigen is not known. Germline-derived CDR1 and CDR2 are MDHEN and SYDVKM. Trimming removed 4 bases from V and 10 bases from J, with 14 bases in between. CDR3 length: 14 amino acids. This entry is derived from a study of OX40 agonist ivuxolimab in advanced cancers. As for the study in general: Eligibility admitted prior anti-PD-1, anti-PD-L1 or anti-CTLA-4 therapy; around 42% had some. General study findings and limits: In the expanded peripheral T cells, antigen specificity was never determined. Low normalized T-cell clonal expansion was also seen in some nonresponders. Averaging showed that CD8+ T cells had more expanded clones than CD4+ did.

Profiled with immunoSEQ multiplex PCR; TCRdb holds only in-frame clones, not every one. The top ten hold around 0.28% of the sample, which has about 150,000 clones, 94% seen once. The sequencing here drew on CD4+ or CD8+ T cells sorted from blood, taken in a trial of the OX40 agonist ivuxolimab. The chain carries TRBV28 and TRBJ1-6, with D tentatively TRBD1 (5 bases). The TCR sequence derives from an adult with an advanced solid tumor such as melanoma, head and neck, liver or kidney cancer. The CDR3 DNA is TGTGCCAGCAGTTCGGGGGGGGATAGCTCACCCCTCCACTTT. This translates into CASSSGGDSSPLHF.